Below are 19 T cell receptor beta chains sequenced from a single sample in a study of vaccination effects on CD4 cells after COVID-19. Method: immunoSEQ multiplex PCR; TCRdb's copy keeps in-frame clones and lacks some. The sample includes about 41,000 clones, around 68% of them seen just once. Pools of viral peptides were used by the ViraFEST assay to expand antigen-specific CD4+ T cells ahead of sequencing. Isolating CD4+ T cells followed approximately nine days of culture. Nucleocapsid antibodies stayed negative before and after vaccination, showing no earlier SARS-CoV-2 infection. The antigens of these receptors remain unknown. This specimen was CD4+ T cells from PBMCs cultured with HCoV-OC43 spike peptides, taken before COVID-19 vaccination. Subset meaning: HCoV-OC43 spike overlapping peptide pool stimulation. The receptors stem from a human donor who received a COVID-19 vaccine.

The V call is TRBV6-6, the J call TRBJ2-2, with 7 bases aligning to TRBD2. The CDR3 is 14 residues long. J was trimmed by 5 bases and V by 8 bases; bases with no gene match: 8. The germline V gene encodes CDR1 MNHNY and CDR2 SVGAGI (reference sequence). The CDR3 loop reads CASGAGALTGELFF. In DNA, the CDR3 is TGTGCCAGCGGGGCGGGAGCATTAACCGGGGAGCTGTTTTTT.

This sequence joins TRBV10-3 and TRBJ2-7; 11 positions match TRBD1. Germline V CDR1 and CDR2: ENHRY, SYGVKD. CDR3 length: 13 amino acids. V was pared by 6 bases and J by 5 bases, with 3 bases of the junction left unmatched. CDR3 bases: TGTGCCATCAGGGGACAGGGGGTCGACGAGCAGTACTTC. Amino acids: CAIRGQGVDEQYF.

V is TRBV4-1 and J is TRBJ1-2; tentative D call: TRBD1 (5 bases). The germline V and J ends were trimmed by 2 bases and 4 bases, with 8 bases remaining between them. CDR1 and CDR2 from the germline V gene are MGHRA and YSYEKL. CDR3 length: 13 amino acids. The CDR3 nucleotides read TGCGCCAGCAGCCAACTGGGGCTCTATGGCTACACCTTC. Translating it yields CASSQLGLYGYTF.

The V call is TRBV9, the J call TRBJ1-2; D might be TRBD1 (6 bases). Trimming took 4 bases from V and 4 from J, leaving 11 bases between them. Germline CDR1 reads SGDLS; CDR2 reads YYNGEE. CDR3 length: 13 amino acids. The CDR3 region has the DNA TGTGCCAGCAGCATTACACAGGGCTATGGCTACACCTTC. Residues: CASSITQGYGYTF.

In this sample, this clone turned up a few times. The rearrangement joins TRBV9 to TRBJ1-1; tentative D call: TRBD1 (5 bases). V was trimmed by 3 bases and J by 1 base, leaving 7 bases between them. The CDR3 covers 13 residues. Germline loops: CDR1 SGDLS, CDR2 YYNGEE. The CDR3 reads CASSAGPNTEAFF. CDR3 DNA sequence: TGTGCCAGCAGCGCGGGACCGAACACTGAAGCTTTCTTT. The full variable domain, rest sourced from reference TRBV9 and TRBJ1-1, is DSGVTQTPKHLITATGQRVTLRCSPRSGDLSVYWYQQSLDQGLQFLIQYYNGEERAKGNILERFSAQQFPDLHSELNLSSLELGDSALYFCASSAGPNTEAFFGQGTRLTVV.

Worth noting for this clone: An end of the junction does not agree with germline; a read error may underlie this. This chain connects TRBV6-2 or TRBV6-3 to TRBJ2-7, with TRBD1 matching 7 bases. There are 15 residues in the CDR3. Germline lookup yields CDR1 MNHEY and CDR2 SVGEGT. DNA of the CDR3: TGTGCCAGCAGTTCCATGGACAGGTTTTCTACGAGCATGGGGTTC. As protein: CASSSMDRFSTSMGF.

This clone showed up just once. J is TRBJ1-2 and V is TRBV11-2; D ambiguous. The CDR3 has 13 amino acids. From germline, CDR1 is SGHAT and CDR2 FQNNGV. V lost 2 bases to trimming and J lost 13 bases, with 17 bases between them. The CDR3 reads CASSLREDLPSTF. CDR3 in DNA: TGTGCCAGCAGCTTAAGAGAGGACCTTCCATCCACCTTC.

This clone occurred a few times. J is TRBJ2-5 and V is TRBV4-3, with 9 bases lining up with TRBD2. CDR1 is LGHNA and CDR2 is YSLEER in the germline V gene. The CDR3 sequence is 16 residues long. Germline trimming cut 4 bases from V and 1 base from J; bases unmatched to any gene: 7. As DNA, the CDR3 is TGCGCCAGCAGCCGAGGGACTAGCACTTTCCAAGAGACCCAGTACTTC. As protein: CASSRGTSTFQETQYF.

This clone was seen only a few times. The chain joins TRBV18 to TRBJ1-3, with 10 bases identical to TRBD1. CDR3 length: 15 amino acids. Germline CDR1 is KGHSH and CDR2 is LQKENI. V shed 3 bases, J shed 3 bases, and the junction held 2 bases outside the gene matches. The CDR3 reads CASSPGQGFGNTIYF. CDR3 DNA: TGTGCCAGCTCACCGGGACAGGGGTTTGGAAACACCATATATTTT.

This clone has a single count. The rearrangement uses TRBV7-2 and TRBJ2-3, with D uncertain. From germline, CDR1 is SGHTA and CDR2 FQGNSA. The CDR3 is 14 residues long. The V end was cut by 2 bases, the J end by 6 bases, with 12 bases between. CDR3 amino acids: CASSLWNVVDTQYF. Written as DNA, the CDR3 is TGTGCCAGCAGCTTATGGAACGTGGTGGATACGCAGTATTTT.

The chain combines TRBV19 with TRBJ1-5; 7 bases agree with TRBD1. The CDR3 runs 14 residues. V lost 3 bases, J lost 11 bases, and 10 bases stayed unmatched. Germline V gene data show CDR1 as LNHDA and CDR2 as SQIVND (reference sequence). CDR3 coding DNA: TGTGCCAGTAGTATTCGGGGACAGACCACGGCCCAGCATTTT. It specifies CASSIRGQTTAQHF.

The chain recombines TRBV2 with TRBJ2-1; D gene ambiguous. Trimming removed 6 bases from V and 6 bases from J, with 15 bases in between. Germline V lookup: CDR1 SNHLY, CDR2 FYNNEI. The CDR3 extends over 14 amino acids. The CDR3 DNA is TGTGCCAGCAGGGCGCGGAATACCCCCAATGAGCAGTTCTTC. Translated, it gives CASRARNTPNEQFF.

This clone was seen a handful of times. This sequence joins TRBV2 and TRBJ1-2; D perhaps matches TRBD1 (5 bases). Germline CDR1 reads SNHLY; CDR2 reads FYNNEI. The CDR3 consists of 14 residues. Trimming removed 6 bases from V and 6 bases from J, with 17 bases in between. CDR3 in amino acids: CASRSLGASDGYTF. The CDR3 coding sequence is TGTGCCAGCAGATCCCTAGGGGCGTCTGATGGCTACACCTTC.

V usage is TRBV21-1 and J usage is TRBJ1-1; the table's D call TRBD1 went unverified against the DNA. TRBV21-1 is a listed pseudogene. The CDR3 has 15 amino acids. The chain's CDR3 is CASSKQETLNTEAFF. The CDR3, as DNA: TGTGCCAGCAGCAAGCAAGAGACACTGAACACTGAAGCTTTCTTT.

The J gene is TRBJ2-1, the V gene TRBV5-1; 7 positions agree with TRBD1. V gave up 0 bases and J gave up 9 bases; unmatched junction bases: 6. This CDR3 spans 14 amino acids. Germline CDR1 and CDR2: SGHRS and YFSETQ. CDR3 amino acids: CASSLDRGFGEQFF. CDR3 nucleotide sequence: TGCGCCAGCAGCTTGGACAGGGGATTTGGTGAGCAGTTCTTC.

CDR3 nucleotides: TGTGCCAGCAGTTTATCAACCCTGCCTGGGGCCCCCGGGTACTTC. Residues: CASSLSTLPGAPGYF. The rearrangement uses TRBV28 and TRBJ2-5; possible D gene TRBD1, 5 bases. The CDR3 runs 15 residues. Trimming cost V 1 base and J 13 bases, with 22 bases left between them. Germline CDR1 and CDR2: MDHEN and SYDVKM.

The chain links TRBV28 to TRBJ2-2; no firm D call. The V and J ends lost 4 bases and 0 bases respectively, with 9 bases between them. The CDR3 runs 15 residues. Germline V gene sequence: CDR1 MDHEN, CDR2 SYDVKM. The CDR3 DNA sequence: TGTGCCAGCAGTTCTGCAGCGACGAACACCGGGGAGCTGTTTTTT. Its protein is CASSSAATNTGELFF. Looking up the rest from reference TRBV28 and TRBJ2-2 gives the full variable domain: DVKVTQSSRYLVKRTGEKVFLECVQDMDHENMFWYRQDPGLGLRLIYFSYDVKMKEKGDIPEGYSVSREKKERFSLILESASTNQTSMYLCASSSAATNTGELFFGEGSRLTVL.

V and J are TRBV11-2 and TRBJ1-2, with D perhaps TRBD1 (5 bases). Trimming removed 1 base at V and 4 bases at J, with 10 bases between. The CDR3 sequence is 14 residues long. Germline CDR1 reads SGHAT; CDR2 reads FQNNGV. The CDR3 DNA sequence: TGTGCCAGCAGCTTAGGGCCAGGGATCTATGGCTACACCTTC. Its translation is CASSLGPGIYGYTF. The full variable domain, its missing parts supplied by reference TRBV11-2 and TRBJ1-2, is EAGVAQSPRYKIIEKRQSVAFWCNPISGHATLYWYQQILGQGPKLLIQFQNNGVVDDSQLPKDRFSAERLKGVDSTLKIQPAKLEDSAVYLCASSLGPGIYGYTFGSGTRLTVV.

V usage is TRBV4-1 and J usage is TRBJ1-4, with D unclear. CDR3 length: 13 residues. In germline, CDR1 is MGHRA, CDR2 YSYEKL. The V and J ends lost 2 bases and 5 bases respectively, with 6 bases between them. CDR3 nucleotide sequence: TGCGCCAGCAGCCAATGGAGGAATGAAAAACTGTTTTTT. Translated: CASSQWRNEKLFF.